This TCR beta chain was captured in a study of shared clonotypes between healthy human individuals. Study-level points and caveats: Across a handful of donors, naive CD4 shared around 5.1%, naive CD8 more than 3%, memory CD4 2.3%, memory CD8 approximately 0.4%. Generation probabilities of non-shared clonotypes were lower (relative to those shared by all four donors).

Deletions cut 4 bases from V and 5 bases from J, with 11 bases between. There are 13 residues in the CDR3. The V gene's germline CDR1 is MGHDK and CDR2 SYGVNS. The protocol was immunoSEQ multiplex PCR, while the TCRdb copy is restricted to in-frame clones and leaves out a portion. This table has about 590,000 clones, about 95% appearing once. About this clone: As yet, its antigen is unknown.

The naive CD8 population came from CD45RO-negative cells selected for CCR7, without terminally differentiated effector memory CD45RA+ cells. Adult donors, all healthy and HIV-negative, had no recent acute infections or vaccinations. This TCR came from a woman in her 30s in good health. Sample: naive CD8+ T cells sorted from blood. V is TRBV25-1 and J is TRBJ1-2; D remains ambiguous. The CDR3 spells CASSVGRSYGYTF. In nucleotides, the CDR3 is TGTGCCAGCAGTGTGGGCAGGAGTTATGGCTACACCTTC.